This T cell receptor beta chain was found in a study of cytomegalovirus exposure and HLA in healthy donors. 13 Jbeta primers and 60 Vbeta primers were used for the PCR. Data came from immunoSEQ multiplex PCR; TCRdb stores just in-frame clones and leaves some out. Found here are approximately 150,000 clones, approximately 80% of them singletons; the top ten hold roughly an eighth. Study-level results: It has been reported that TCR beta sequences accurately predicted the HLA-A and HLA-B alleles of most subjects. About 87% or about 30% of the time was how often most TCR beta V segments were productive, according to an earlier analysis.

Germline V gene data show CDR1 as SGHTA and CDR2 as FQGNSA. The CDR3 spans 15 residues. V was cut by 5 bases and J by 2 bases, with 16 bases left in between. As to this clone: Antigen specificity is unknown.

The chain is built from TRBV7-2 and TRBJ2-7; possibly TRBD2 for D (6 bases). Sequenced input: PBMCs. The clonotype comes from a woman aged 45-65 years in good health and CMV-seronegative. This CDR3 is CASSPLGSGAYEQYF. CDR3 sequence (DNA): TGTGCCAGCAGCCCCCTCGGGAGTGGCGCCTACGAGCAGTACTTC.